This paragraph reports one TCR beta chain. The antigen is unknown. Treatment in this sample: around 19 received Ad26.COV2.S at low or high dose, single or two shots; about 5 received placebo; per-sample allocation not given. All samples were drawn on day 63, counting from the first vaccine or placebo injection. The data belong to a study of Ad26.COV2.S vaccination and SARS-CoV-2 variants. Study-wide context: Donor was one of the participants in the Ad26.COV2.S arm of the COV1001 trial. In the study, Ad26.COV2.S was injected intramuscularly once, or twice 56 days apart. The study, taken as a whole, reports: CD8+ and CD4+ T cells specific for spike reportedly responded with substantial breadth after vaccination.

The CDR3 has 13 amino acids. Germline CDR1 and CDR2: SGHDT and YYEEEE. V was shortened by 4 bases and J by 3 bases, with 10 bases between the two germline ends. Method: immunoSEQ multiplex PCR; TCRdb's copy keeps in-frame clones and lacks some. The table records about 680,000 clones, around 89% of them present only once. Sequencing used peripheral blood, obtained in a trial of Ad26.COV2.S vaccine versus placebo. J is TRBJ1-1 and V is TRBV5-6; a weak D match, TRBD1 (5 bases). This receptor was taken from a person aged 18-60 years who received the Ad26.COV2.S COVID-19 vaccine or a placebo. CDR3 sequence reads: CASSMTEYTEAFF. The CDR3, as DNA: TGTGCCAGCAGCATGACAGAATACACTGAAGCTTTCTTT.